A single sample is the source of the 11 T cell receptor beta chains below, sequenced in a study of T cell responses to AZD1222 COVID-19 vaccine. Profiled with immunoSEQ multiplex PCR; TCRdb holds only in-frame clones, not every one. The sample contains more than 120,000 clones, about 90% of which appear only once. The input for sequencing was peripheral blood, taken 28 days after the second AZD1222 dose. Receptors were obtained from an adult who received the AZD1222 COVID-19 vaccine.

This chain joins TRBV28 and TRBJ1-4, with D unresolved. Germline V gene lookup returns CDR1 MDHEN and CDR2 SYDVKM. V was cut by 7 bases and J by 2 bases, with 11 bases left in between. This CDR3 is built from 14 residues. CDR3 DNA: TGTGCCAGCACCTCGGATAGTACTAATGAAAAACTGTTTTTT. Translated: CASTSDSTNEKLFF.

This chain connects TRBV18 to TRBJ1-5; TRBD1 might be the D (5 bases). Trimming cost V 3 bases and J 2 bases, with 14 bases left between them. The CDR3 loop spans 16 amino acids. Germline loops: CDR1 KGHSH, CDR2 LQKENI. DNA of the CDR3: TGTGCCAGCTCACCGCAGGGACCTGCAGGCAATCAGCCCCAGCATTTT. Protein product: CASSPQGPAGNQPQHF.

V gene TRBV27 combines with J gene TRBJ2-6; the D is unclear. CDR3 size: 17 residues. Germline CDR1 reads MNHEY; CDR2 reads SMNVEV (reference sequence). Trimming removed 2 bases at V and 0 bases at J, with 11 bases between. The CDR3 DNA reads TGTGCCAGCAGTTTAGGATACAGCTCCTCTGGGGCCAACGTCCTGACTTTC. Amino acids: CASSLGYSSSGANVLTF.

The chain employs TRBV10-3 and TRBJ1-6; 7 bases match TRBD1. V was pared by 2 bases and J by 10 bases, with 14 bases of the junction left unmatched. The CDR3 covers 17 residues. The germline V gene encodes CDR1 ENHRY and CDR2 SYGVKD. In DNA form, the CDR3 reads TGTGCCATCAGTGAGGGAGGAACAACAGGGGTGGGCTCACCCCTCCACTTT. This translates into CAISEGGTTGVGSPLHF.

This chain connects TRBV11-1 to TRBJ2-5; 7 nucleotides align to TRBD2. Germline lookup yields CDR1 SGHAT and CDR2 FQDESV (reference sequence). Trimming cost V 3 bases and J 5 bases; bases outside gene matches: 9. The CDR3 totals 15 residues. Here the CDR3 reads CASSFRPGGDETQYF. The CDR3 region has the DNA TGTGCCAGCAGCTTTCGTCCTGGGGGGGACGAGACCCAGTACTTC.

This clone was observed a single time. The rearrangement links TRBV10-2 to TRBJ1-1; D may be TRBD1 (5 bases). Germline V gene sequence: CDR1 WSHSY, CDR2 SAAADI. This CDR3 has 13 amino acids. Trimming pared 6 bases from V and 7 bases from J, leaving 15 bases between. The CDR3 spells CASSGMSGNEAFF. For the CDR3, the DNA is TGCGCCAGCAGCGGAATGTCAGGGAATGAAGCTTTCTTT.

The rearrangement joins TRBV5-4 to TRBJ2-1; possibly TRBD1 or TRBD2 for D (6 bases each). The CDR3 runs to 14 residues. Between the trimmed V and J ends, which lost 4 bases and 5 bases, there was a span of 13 bases. In germline, CDR1 is SGHNT, CDR2 YYREEE (reference sequence). The CDR3 sequence is CASSPWGADNEQFF. The DNA for the CDR3 is TGTGCCAGCAGCCCCTGGGGGGCCGACAATGAGCAGTTCTTC.

This chain joins TRBV28 and TRBJ2-2; TRBD1 matches 8 bases. The germline V gene has CDR1 MDHEN and CDR2 SYDVKM. This CDR3 spans 17 amino acids. J lost 0 bases, V lost 3 bases, and 6 bases had no gene match. The CDR3 protein is CASSLNRGKTNTGELFF. The CDR3, as DNA: TGTGCCAGCAGTTTGAACAGGGGGAAGACGAACACCGGGGAGCTGTTTTTT.

The rearrangement uses TRBV6-1 and TRBJ2-5, with 10 bases identical to TRBD2. Germline trimming cut 4 bases from V and 0 bases from J; bases unmatched to any gene: 5. This CDR3 has 16 amino acids. Germline assignment: CDR1 MNHNS and CDR2 SASEGT. CDR3 bases: TGTGCCAGCAGTGCCCTTAGCGGGGGGTACCAAGAGACCCAGTACTTC. Amino acid sequence: CASSALSGGYQETQYF.

The V gene is TRBV7-2, the J gene TRBJ2-2, with D tentatively TRBD2 (6 bases). The V end was cut by 5 bases, the J end by 6 bases, with 10 bases between. The CDR3 covers 13 residues. From germline, CDR1 is SGHTA and CDR2 FQGNSA. CDR3 coding DNA: TGTGCCAGCAGCGGGCGCGGGGCCGGGGAGCTGTTTTTT. This encodes CASSGRGAGELFF.

The V call is TRBV3-1 (or the pseudogene TRBV3-2), the J call TRBJ1-6, with 7 bases matching TRBD1. The CDR3 runs to 16 residues. J gave up 0 bases and V 5 bases, and 4 bases lay outside the gene matches. Germline CDR1 LGHDT, CDR2 YNNKEL (reference sequence). The chain's CDR3 is CASSDRQGSYNSPLHF. The DNA of the CDR3 is TGTGCCAGCAGCGACCGACAGGGCTCCTATAATTCACCCCTCCACTTT.